These 22 T cell receptor beta chains share one sample of origin, sequenced in a study of blood T cell repertoires in COVID-19. The protocol was immunoSEQ multiplex PCR, while the TCRdb copy is restricted to in-frame clones and leaves out a portion. Found here are approximately 670,000 clones, approximately 90% of them singletons; the top ten hold approximately 0.25%. The sequenced sample consisted of peripheral blood. The receptor source for this set is a young woman with acute or convalescent COVID-19.

This chain connects TRBV5-1 to TRBJ2-1; 8 positions match TRBD1. Germline V gene sequence: CDR1 SGHRS, CDR2 YFSETQ. CDR3 length equals 15 residues. V gave up 4 bases and J gave up 10 bases; unmatched junction bases: 13. The chain's CDR3 is CASSHTTGDRGEQFF. Written as DNA, the CDR3 is TGCGCCAGCAGCCACACGACAGGGGACCGGGGGGAGCAGTTCTTC.

The chain combines TRBV18 with TRBJ1-2; the D gene is possibly TRBD1 (5 bases). This CDR3 contains 18 residues. Germline V gene data show CDR1 as KGHSH and CDR2 as LQKENI. V gave up 6 bases and J gave up 2 bases, with 25 bases separating them. In DNA form, the CDR3 reads TGTGCCAGCTCCCCTCGATACAGAATTAGGGGTTCGAACTATGGCTACACCTTC. Translation gives CASSPRYRIRGSNYGYTF.

The chain links TRBV21-1 to TRBJ1-6; the table's D call TRBD1 went unverified against the DNA. TRBV21-1 is reported as a pseudogene. This CDR3 comprises 14 residues. For the CDR3, the DNA is TGTGCCAGCAGTTGGGGGCCTAATAATTCACCCCTCCACTTT. Residues: CASSWGPNNSPLHF.

The rearrangement joins TRBV19 to TRBJ1-3, with no clear D. In germline, CDR1 is LNHDA, CDR2 SQIVND (reference sequence). The CDR3 length is 14 residues. V shed 7 bases and J shed 0 bases, with 10 bases lying between them. As DNA, the CDR3 is TGTGCCAGTATCGGGAGGGACTCTGGAAACACCATATATTTT. Amino acid sequence: CASIGRDSGNTIYF.

The genes are TRBV12-3 or TRBV12-4 and TRBJ2-7, with 7 bases identical to TRBD1. The CDR3 totals 13 residues. J lost 4 bases, V lost 5 bases, and 5 bases had no gene match. This chain's CDR3 is CASSADRAYEQYF. CDR3 in DNA: TGTGCCAGCAGTGCCGACAGGGCGTACGAGCAGTACTTC.

The chain recombines TRBV6-2 or TRBV6-3 with TRBJ2-5; 11 bases map to TRBD2. This CDR3 comprises 16 residues. V shed 0 bases and J 5 bases; nucleotides not matched to a gene: 5. Germline V gene sequence: CDR1 MNHEY, CDR2 SVGEGT. The CDR3 spells CASSYSTSGVGETQYF. The CDR3 DNA sequence: TGTGCCAGCAGTTACTCGACTAGCGGGGTCGGGGAGACCCAGTACTTC.

The V call is TRBV27, the J call TRBJ2-7; TRBD1 is a possible D gene (6 bases). This CDR3 comprises 13 residues. Germline V gene lookup returns CDR1 MNHEY and CDR2 SMNVEV (reference sequence). V lost 5 bases to trimming and J lost 13 bases, with 21 bases between them. CDR3 amino acids: CASSPQADSHFYF. The CDR3 coding sequence is TGTGCCAGCAGTCCCCAAGCGGACAGTCACTTTTACTTC.

This sequence joins TRBV5-1 and TRBJ2-2; D is possibly TRBD1 (7 bases). V lost 3 bases and J 4 bases, leaving 13 bases between the germline ends. Germline CDR1 and CDR2: SGHRS and YFSETQ. The CDR3 consists of 15 residues. The chain's CDR3 is CASSWRDSGTGELFF. CDR3 bases: TGCGCCAGCAGCTGGAGGGACAGTGGCACCGGGGAGCTGTTTTTT.

The sample holds a few counts of this clone. The rearrangement joins TRBV7-6 to TRBJ2-1, with TRBD2 matching over 9 bases. After removal of 7 bases from V and 3 bases from J, the junction contained 10 bases not matched to a gene. From germline, CDR1 is SGHVS and CDR2 FNYEAQ. This CDR3 region has 16 residues. The CDR3: CASTIGDSGGYNEQFF. As DNA, the CDR3 is TGTGCCAGCACGATAGGGGATAGCGGGGGCTACAATGAGCAGTTCTTC.

V is TRBV5-1 and J is TRBJ1-6, with D hard to call. The CDR3 consists of 14 residues. V was trimmed by 2 bases and J by 6 bases, leaving 9 bases between them. The germline V gene encodes CDR1 SGHRS and CDR2 YFSETQ. The CDR3 here is CASSLELRNSPLHF. In nucleotides, the CDR3 is TGCGCCAGCAGCTTAGAACTCCGTAATTCACCCCTCCACTTT. The full variable domain, in which reference TRBV5-1 and TRBJ1-6 provide the parts outside the CDR3, is KAGVTQTPRYLIKTRGQQVTLSCSPISGHRSVSWYQQTPGQGLQFLFEYFSETQRNKGNFPGRFSGRQFSNSRSEMNVSTLELGDSALYLCASSLELRNSPLHFGNGTRLTVT.

The rearrangement uses TRBV7-6 and TRBJ1-3; 9 nucleotides line up with TRBD1. This CDR3 has 16 residues. J gave up 0 bases and V 5 bases, and 5 bases lay outside the gene matches. Germline values: CDR1 SGHVS, CDR2 FNYEAQ. CDR3 amino acids: CASSARDRVSGNTIYF. The CDR3, as DNA: TGTGCCAGCAGCGCCCGGGACAGGGTCTCTGGAAACACCATATATTTT.

The chain recombines TRBV6-4 with TRBJ1-1; 10 bases align to TRBD1. This CDR3 spans 16 amino acids. The V gene end was trimmed by 3 bases and the J gene end by 6 bases; junction bases not matched to a gene: 10. CDR1 MRHNA and CDR2 SNTAGT come from the germline V gene. CDR3 nucleotide sequence: TGTGCCAGCAGTGATCCGACAGGGGGCGGTAGGGCTGAAGCTTTCTTT. This sequence encodes CASSDPTGGGRAEAFF.

The genes are TRBV7-9 and TRBJ2-7; perhaps TRBD1 as D (5 bases). V was pared by 2 bases and J by 2 bases, with 7 bases between. CDR3 length: 13 amino acids. Germline CDR1 is SEHNR and CDR2 is FQNEAQ (reference sequence). CDR3 amino acids: CASSLSGPYEQYF. The CDR3 nucleotides are TGTGCCAGCAGCTTATCAGGGCCCTACGAGCAGTACTTC.

In this sample, this clone turned up once. The CDR3 spells CASSLVTGGAGYGYTF. Written as DNA, the CDR3 is TGTGCCAGCAGCTTAGTTACAGGGGGCGCCGGATATGGCTACACCTTC. This chain joins TRBV7-9 and TRBJ1-2; 9 bases line up with TRBD1. CDR1 is SEHNR, CDR2 FQNEAQ, per germline (reference sequence). There are 16 residues in the CDR3. V was pared by 1 base and J by 5 bases, with 8 bases of the junction left unmatched.

CDR3 residues: CASSDRTGNDEQYF. DNA of the CDR3: TGTGCCAGCAGCGACAGGACAGGGAACGACGAGCAGTACTTC. The chain employs TRBV2 and TRBJ2-7; 8 bases are shared with TRBD1. After removal of 6 bases from V and 5 bases from J, the junction contained 9 bases not matched to a gene. The germline V gene has CDR1 SNHLY and CDR2 FYNNEI. This CDR3 is 14 amino acids long.

This chain joins TRBV7-8 and TRBJ1-6, with 11 bases aligning to TRBD1. Germline values: CDR1 SGHVS, CDR2 FQNEAQ. This CDR3 is built from 15 residues. The V and J ends lost 1 base and 10 bases, in that order; junction bases with no gene match: 3. The CDR3 here is CASSLEDRGRSPLHF. The CDR3 region has the DNA TGTGCCAGCAGCTTAGAGGACAGGGGGCGATCACCCCTCCACTTT.

The chain recombines TRBV7-3 with TRBJ1-3; 7 bases map to TRBD1. From germline, CDR1 is SGHTA and CDR2 FQGTGA. There are 14 residues in the CDR3. V shed 6 bases and J 4 bases; nucleotides not matched to a gene: 6. The chain's CDR3 is CASSLTGAGNTIYF. CDR3 coding DNA: TGTGCCAGCAGTCTTACAGGGGCCGGAAACACCATATATTTT. Filled out from reference TRBV7-3 and TRBJ1-3, the complete variable domain reads GAGVSQTPSNKVTEKGKYVELRCDPISGHTALYWYRQSLGQGPEFLIYFQGTGAADDSGLPNDRFFAVRPEGSVSTLKIQRTERGDSAVYLCASSLTGAGNTIYFGEGSWLTVV.

The chain carries TRBV2 and TRBJ2-2; 7 bases match TRBD2. Germline V CDR1 and CDR2: SNHLY, FYNNEI. The J segment lost 0 bases and the V segment lost 5 bases, leaving 6 bases of the junction unmatched. The CDR3 is 16 amino acids. The CDR3, as DNA: TGTGCCAGCAGTCTTCTCGGGGGGACGAACACCGGGGAGCTGTTTTTT. Translated, it gives CASSLLGGTNTGELFF.

V usage is TRBV5-1 and J usage is TRBJ2-7, with 7 positions matching TRBD2. Germline values: CDR1 SGHRS, CDR2 YFSETQ. CDR3 length equals 18 residues. After removal of 3 bases from V and 0 bases from J, the junction contained 15 bases not matched to a gene. CDR3 region: CASSSDTSAMKLSYEQYF. The CDR3 region has the DNA TGCGCCAGCAGCTCAGACACTAGCGCTATGAAACTCTCCTACGAGCAGTACTTC.

The rearrangement joins TRBV7-9 to TRBJ1-5, with D perhaps TRBD1 (6 bases). Germline CDR1 reads SEHNR; CDR2 reads FQNEAQ (reference sequence). V gave up 5 bases and J gave up 9 bases, with 17 bases separating them. The CDR3 has 14 residues. The CDR3 DNA reads TGTGCCAGCAGCAGAACAGGGAGTTTTTGGCCCCAGCATTTT. It codes for CASSRTGSFWPQHF.

The rearrangement uses TRBV4-2 and TRBJ1-2, with 11 bases aligning to TRBD1. V lost 4 bases, J lost 5 bases, and 6 bases stayed unmatched. Germline V CDR1 and CDR2: LGHNA, YNFKEQ. CDR3 size: 15 residues. The CDR3 region is CASSRGQGAQYGYTF. CDR3 DNA sequence: TGTGCCAGCAGCCGAGGACAGGGGGCGCAATATGGCTACACCTTC.

The genes are TRBV7-9 and TRBJ1-2; 7 positions match TRBD1. Trimming took 7 bases from V and 8 from J; bases not matched to a gene: 10. This CDR3 is 13 amino acids long. CDR1 is SEHNR and CDR2 is FQNEAQ in the germline V gene (reference sequence). The CDR3 loop reads CASTRTQGQGYTF. In DNA, the CDR3 is TGTGCCAGCACCCGTACACAGGGGCAGGGCTACACCTTC.